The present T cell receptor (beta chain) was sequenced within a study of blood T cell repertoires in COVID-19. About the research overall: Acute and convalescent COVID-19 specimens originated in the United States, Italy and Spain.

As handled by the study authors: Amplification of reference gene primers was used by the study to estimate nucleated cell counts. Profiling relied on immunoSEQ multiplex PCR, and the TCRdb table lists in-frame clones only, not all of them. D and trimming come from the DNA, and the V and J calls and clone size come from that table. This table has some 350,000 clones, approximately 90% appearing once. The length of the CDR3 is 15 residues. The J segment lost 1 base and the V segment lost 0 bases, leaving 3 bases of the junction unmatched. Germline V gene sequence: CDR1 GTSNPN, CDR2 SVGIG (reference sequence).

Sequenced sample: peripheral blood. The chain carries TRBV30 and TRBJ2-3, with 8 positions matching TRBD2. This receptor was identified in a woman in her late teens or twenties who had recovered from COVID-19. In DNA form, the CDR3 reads TGTGCCTGGAGTGTACGGGAGGGCGGCACAGATACGCAGTATTTT. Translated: CAWSVREGGTDTQYF.